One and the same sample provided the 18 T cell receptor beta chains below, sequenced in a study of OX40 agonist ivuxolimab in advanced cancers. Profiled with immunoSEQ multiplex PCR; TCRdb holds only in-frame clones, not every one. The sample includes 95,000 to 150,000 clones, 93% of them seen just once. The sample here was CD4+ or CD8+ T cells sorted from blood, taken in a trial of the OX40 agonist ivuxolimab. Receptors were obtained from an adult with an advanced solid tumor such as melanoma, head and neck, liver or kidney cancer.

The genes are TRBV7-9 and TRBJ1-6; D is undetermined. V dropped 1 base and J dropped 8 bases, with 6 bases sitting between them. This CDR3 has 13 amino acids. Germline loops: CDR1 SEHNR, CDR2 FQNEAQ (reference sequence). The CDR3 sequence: CASSLDQDSPLHF. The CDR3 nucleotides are TGTGCCAGCAGCTTAGATCAGGATTCACCCCTCCACTTT.

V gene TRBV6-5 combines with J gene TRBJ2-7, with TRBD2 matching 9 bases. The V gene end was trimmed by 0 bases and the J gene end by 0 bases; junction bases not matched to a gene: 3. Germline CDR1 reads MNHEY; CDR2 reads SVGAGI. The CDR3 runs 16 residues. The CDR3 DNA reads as TGTGCCAGCAGTTACTCCGCTAGCGGGAACTCCTACGAGCAGTACTTC. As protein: CASSYSASGNSYEQYF.

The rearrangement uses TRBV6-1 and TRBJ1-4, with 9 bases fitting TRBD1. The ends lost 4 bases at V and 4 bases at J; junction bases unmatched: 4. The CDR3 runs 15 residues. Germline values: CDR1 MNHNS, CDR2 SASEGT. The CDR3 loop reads CASSVLTGGNEKLFF. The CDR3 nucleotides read TGTGCCAGCAGTGTCCTGACAGGGGGTAATGAAAAACTGTTTTTT.

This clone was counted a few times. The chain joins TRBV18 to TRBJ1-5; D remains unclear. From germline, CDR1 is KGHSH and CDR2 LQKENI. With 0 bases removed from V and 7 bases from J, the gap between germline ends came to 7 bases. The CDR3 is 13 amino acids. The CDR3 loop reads CASSPPGGQPQHF. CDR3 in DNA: TGTGCCAGCTCACCACCGGGAGGACAGCCCCAGCATTTT.

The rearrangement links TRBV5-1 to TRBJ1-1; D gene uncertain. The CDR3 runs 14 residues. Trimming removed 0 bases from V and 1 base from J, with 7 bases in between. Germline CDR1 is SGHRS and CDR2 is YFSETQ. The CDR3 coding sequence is TGCGCCAGCAGCTTGGTGGGCAGGAACACTGAAGCTTTCTTT. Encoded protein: CASSLVGRNTEAFF. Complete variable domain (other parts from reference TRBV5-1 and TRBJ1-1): KAGVTQTPRYLIKTRGQQVTLSCSPISGHRSVSWYQQTPGQGLQFLFEYFSETQRNKGNFPGRFSGRQFSNSRSEMNVSTLELGDSALYLCASSLVGRNTEAFFGQGTRLTVV.

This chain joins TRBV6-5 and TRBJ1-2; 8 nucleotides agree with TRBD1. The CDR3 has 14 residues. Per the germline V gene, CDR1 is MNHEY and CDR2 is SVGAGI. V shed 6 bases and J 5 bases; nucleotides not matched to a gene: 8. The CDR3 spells CASRPDRVWYGYTF. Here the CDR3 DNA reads TGTGCCAGCAGGCCGGACAGGGTCTGGTATGGCTACACCTTC.

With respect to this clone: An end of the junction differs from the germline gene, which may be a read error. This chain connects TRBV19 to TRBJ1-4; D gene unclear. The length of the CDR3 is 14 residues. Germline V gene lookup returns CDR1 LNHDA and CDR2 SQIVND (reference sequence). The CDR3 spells CASSGVATSEKLFF. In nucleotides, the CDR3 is TGTGCCAGTAGCGGGGTCGCCACTAGTGAAAAACTGTTTTTT.

CDR3 bases: TGTGCCAGCAGCAAAGTCGGTAGCGTGAATGAGCAGTTCTTC. Encoded protein: CASSKVGSVNEQFF. The rearrangement uses TRBV21-1 and TRBJ2-1; TRBD2, the table's D call, was not compared with the DNA. TRBV21-1 is shown as a pseudogene. The CDR3 consists of 14 residues.

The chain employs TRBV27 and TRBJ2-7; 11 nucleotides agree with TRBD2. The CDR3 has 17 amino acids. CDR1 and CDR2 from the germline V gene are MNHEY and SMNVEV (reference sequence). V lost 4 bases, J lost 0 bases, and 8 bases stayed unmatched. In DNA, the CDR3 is TGTGCCAGCAGTTCCTTCGGACTAGCGGGTGCCTCCTACGAGCAGTACTTC. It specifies CASSSFGLAGASYEQYF.

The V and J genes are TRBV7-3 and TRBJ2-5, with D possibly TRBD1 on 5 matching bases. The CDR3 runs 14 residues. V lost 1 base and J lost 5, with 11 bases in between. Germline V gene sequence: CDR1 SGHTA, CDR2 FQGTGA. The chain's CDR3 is CASSLSGAGETQYF. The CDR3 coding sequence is TGTGCCAGCAGCTTAAGTGGGGCAGGGGAGACCCAGTACTTC.

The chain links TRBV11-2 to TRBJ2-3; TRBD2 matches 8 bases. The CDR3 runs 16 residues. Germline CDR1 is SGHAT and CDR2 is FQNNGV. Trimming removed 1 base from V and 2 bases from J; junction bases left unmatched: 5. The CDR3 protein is CASSLVAGTLTDTQYF. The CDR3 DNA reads TGTGCCAGCAGCTTAGTAGCGGGAACACTCACAGATACGCAGTATTTT.

CDR3 region: CASSLTGVSYNEQFF. Here the CDR3 DNA reads TGCGCCAGCAGCTTAACCGGGGTTTCCTACAATGAGCAGTTCTTC. The chain links TRBV5-1 to TRBJ2-1, with D possibly matching TRBD2 (5 bases). Trimming took 2 bases from V and 1 from J, leaving 10 bases between them. Germline V gene data show CDR1 as SGHRS and CDR2 as YFSETQ. This CDR3 region has 15 residues. Full variable domain (remainder filled in from reference TRBV5-1 and TRBJ2-1): KAGVTQTPRYLIKTRGQQVTLSCSPISGHRSVSWYQQTPGQGLQFLFEYFSETQRNKGNFPGRFSGRQFSNSRSEMNVSTLELGDSALYLCASSLTGVSYNEQFFGPGTRLTVL.

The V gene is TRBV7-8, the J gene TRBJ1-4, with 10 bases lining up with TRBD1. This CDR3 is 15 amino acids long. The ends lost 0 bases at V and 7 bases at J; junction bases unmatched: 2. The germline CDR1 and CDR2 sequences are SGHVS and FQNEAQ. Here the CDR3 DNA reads TGTGCCAGCAGCTTAGCGACAGGGGGCTTTGAAAAACTGTTTTTT. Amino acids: CASSLATGGFEKLFF. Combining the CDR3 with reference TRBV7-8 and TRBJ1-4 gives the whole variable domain GAGVSQSPRYKVAKRGQDVALRCDPISGHVSLFWYQQALGQGPEFLTYFQNEAQLDKSGLPSDRFFAERPEGSVSTLKIQRTQQEDSAVYLCASSLATGGFEKLFFGSGTQLSVL.

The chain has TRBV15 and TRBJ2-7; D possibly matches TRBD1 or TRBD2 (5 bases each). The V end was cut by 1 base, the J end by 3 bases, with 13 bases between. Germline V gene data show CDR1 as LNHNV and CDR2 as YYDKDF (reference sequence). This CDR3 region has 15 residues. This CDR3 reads CATSRVEGPFYEQYF. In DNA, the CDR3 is TGTGCCACCAGCAGAGTTGAGGGACCCTTCTACGAGCAGTACTTC.

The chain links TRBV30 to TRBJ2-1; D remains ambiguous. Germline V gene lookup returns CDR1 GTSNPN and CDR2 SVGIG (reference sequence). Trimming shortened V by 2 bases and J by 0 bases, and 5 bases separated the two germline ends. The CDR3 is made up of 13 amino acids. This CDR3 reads CAWSRVSYNEQFF. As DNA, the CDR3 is TGTGCCTGGAGTCGGGTCTCCTACAATGAGCAGTTCTTC.

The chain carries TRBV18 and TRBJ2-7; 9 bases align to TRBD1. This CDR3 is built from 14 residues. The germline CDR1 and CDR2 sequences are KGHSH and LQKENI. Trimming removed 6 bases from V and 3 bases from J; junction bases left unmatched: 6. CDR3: CASSSGTGHYEQYF. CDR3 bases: TGTGCCAGCTCTTCCGGGACAGGGCACTACGAGCAGTACTTC.

The CDR3 bases are TGTGCCAGTAGTATAGCCCTAGACAGCTATAGCAATCAGCCCCAGCATTTT. This translates into CASSIALDSYSNQPQHF. V usage is TRBV19 and J usage is TRBJ1-5; possible D gene TRBD1, 5 bases. Trimming pared 1 base from V and 0 bases from J, leaving 13 bases between. The CDR3 has 17 amino acids. Germline V gives CDR1 LNHDA, CDR2 SQIVND (reference sequence).

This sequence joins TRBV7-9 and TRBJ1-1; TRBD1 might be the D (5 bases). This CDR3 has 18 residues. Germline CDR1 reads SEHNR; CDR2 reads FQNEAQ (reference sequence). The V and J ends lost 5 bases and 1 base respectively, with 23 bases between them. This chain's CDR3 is CASSAMEYMDTGNTEAFF. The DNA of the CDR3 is TGTGCCAGCAGCGCCATGGAGTATATGGACACAGGGAACACTGAAGCTTTCTTT. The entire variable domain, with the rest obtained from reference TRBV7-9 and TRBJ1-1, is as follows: DTGVSQNPRHKITKRGQNVTFRCDPISEHNRLYWYRQTLGQGPEFLTYFQNEAQLEKSRLLSDRFSAERPKGSFSTLEIQRTEQGDSAMYLCASSAMEYMDTGNTEAFFGQGTRLTVV.